This T cell receptor (beta chain) was obtained from a study of OX40 agonist ivuxolimab in advanced cancers. Across the study: Eligibility admitted prior anti-PD-1, anti-PD-L1 or anti-CTLA-4 therapy; around 41% had some.

Profiling relied on immunoSEQ multiplex PCR, and the TCRdb table lists in-frame clones only, not all of them. The sample includes 70,000 or so clones, approximately 90% of them seen just once. The clonotype comes from an adult with an advanced solid tumor such as melanoma, head and neck, liver or kidney cancer. The starting material was CD4+ or CD8+ T cells sorted from blood, obtained in a trial of the OX40 agonist ivuxolimab.

The CDR3 DNA reads TGTGCCAGCAGCTTGGGGGTGAACACCGGGGAGCTGTTTTTT. Translated: CASSLGVNTGELFF. The rearrangement links TRBV11-3 to TRBJ2-2; D is perhaps TRBD1 or TRBD2 (5 bases each). The CDR3 runs 14 residues. V was shortened by 3 bases and J by 1 base, with 6 bases between the two germline ends. Germline loops: CDR1 SGHNT, CDR2 YENEEA.